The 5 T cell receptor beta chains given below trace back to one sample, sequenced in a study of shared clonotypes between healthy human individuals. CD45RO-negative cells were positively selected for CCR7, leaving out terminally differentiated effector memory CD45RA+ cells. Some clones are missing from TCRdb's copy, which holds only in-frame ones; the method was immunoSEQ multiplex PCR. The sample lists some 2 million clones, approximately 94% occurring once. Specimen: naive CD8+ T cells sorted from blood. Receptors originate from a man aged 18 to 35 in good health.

Here the CDR3 reads CASSVEPDTQYF. CDR3 DNA sequence: TGTGCCAGCAGCGTAGAACCAGATACGCAGTATTTT. V usage is TRBV9 and J usage is TRBJ2-3; D gene uncertain. Trimming took 0 bases from V and 4 from J, leaving 3 bases between them. The CDR3 totals 12 residues. Looked up from germline, CDR1 is SGDLS and CDR2 is YYNGEE.

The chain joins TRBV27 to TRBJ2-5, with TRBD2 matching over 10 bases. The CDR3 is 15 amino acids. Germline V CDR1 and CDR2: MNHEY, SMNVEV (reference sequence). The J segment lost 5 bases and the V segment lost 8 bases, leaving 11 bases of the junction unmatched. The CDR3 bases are TGTGCCAGCCGAACGGCGGGACTAGCGAGGGAGACCCAGTACTTC. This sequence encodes CASRTAGLARETQYF.

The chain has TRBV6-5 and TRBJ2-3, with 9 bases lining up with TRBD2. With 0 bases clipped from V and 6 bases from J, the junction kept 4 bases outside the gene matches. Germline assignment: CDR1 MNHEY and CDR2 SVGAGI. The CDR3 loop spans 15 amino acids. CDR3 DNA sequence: TGTGCCAGCAGTTACTCCCTTAGCGGGAGCGATACGCAGTATTTT. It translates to CASSYSLSGSDTQYF.

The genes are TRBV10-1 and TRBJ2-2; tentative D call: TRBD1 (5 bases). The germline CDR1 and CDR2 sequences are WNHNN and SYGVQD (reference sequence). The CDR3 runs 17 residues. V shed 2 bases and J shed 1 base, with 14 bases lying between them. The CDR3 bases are TGCGCCAGCAGTGAGATCTTCCAGGGATGGAACACCGGGGAGCTGTTTTTT. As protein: CASSEIFQGWNTGELFF.

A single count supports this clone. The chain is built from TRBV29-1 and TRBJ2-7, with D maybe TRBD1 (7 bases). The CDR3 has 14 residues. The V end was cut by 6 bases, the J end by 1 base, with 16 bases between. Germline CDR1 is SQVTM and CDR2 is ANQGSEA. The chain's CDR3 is CSVEIQGGSYEQYF. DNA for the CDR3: TGCAGCGTGGAAATTCAGGGGGGATCCTACGAGCAGTACTTC.